This TCR beta chain emerged from a study of patients and donors after allogeneic stem cell transplantation. The junction had 5 bases not matched to a gene; V was cut back by 0 bases and J by 4 bases. There are 17 residues in the CDR3. Per germline, CDR1 KGHSH and CDR2 LQKENI. Each CDR3 protein is one row after TCRdb ran MiXCR on the RT-PCR reads. Of around 150,000 distinct CDR3 sequences in the sample, around 28% are singletons; the top ten hold around 3%. This TCR was sampled from a human donor who was either an allogeneic HSCT recipient or a stem cell or donor lymphocyte infusion donor (not recorded which). It is not recorded whose cells these are; they may come from a transplant donor. The gene calls are TRBV18 and TRBJ2-5; 13 bases match TRBD2. The sample comprised blood, either unsorted or a sorted T cell fraction (not recorded which). This CDR3 is CASSPPGLAGVGETQYF. The CDR3 DNA reads as TGTGCCAGCTCACCACCTGGACTAGCGGGAGTGGGAGAGACCCAGTACTTC.